What follows are 29 T cell receptor beta chains derived from one specimen sequenced in a study of T cells after yellow fever vaccination. TCRdb redid the calling of the 5' RACE reads with MiXCR, one entry per CDR3 protein. Of approximately 330,000 distinct CDR3 sequences detected, approximately 4% appear once; the ten largest clones hold approximately 23%. The source material was PBMCs, sampled 5 days after the yellow fever booster vaccination. The receptors originated from a man aged 18 to 30 who received the YFV17D yellow fever vaccine.

This chain connects TRBV5-1 to TRBJ2-5; 12 nucleotides match TRBD2. The trim removed 1 base at V and 5 bases at J, leaving 3 bases unmatched. Germline CDR1 and CDR2: SGHRS and YFSETQ. The CDR3 extends over 15 amino acids. The CDR3 sequence is CASSLLGTSGETQYF. The CDR3 region has the DNA TGCGCCAGCAGCTTGTTGGGGACTAGCGGGGAGACCCAGTACTTC.

In its sample, this clonotype was seen many times. The chain couples TRBV19 to TRBJ1-2, with a weak D call TRBD1 (5 bases). The CDR3 covers 14 residues. V was trimmed by 10 bases and J by 0 bases, leaving 15 bases between them. Looked up from germline, CDR1 is LNHDA and CDR2 is SQIVND (reference sequence). The CDR3 region is CATGGDASNYGYTF. The CDR3 DNA reads TGTGCCACCGGGGGGGACGCTTCTAACTATGGCTACACCTTC.

This clonotype appeared a few times. The V call is TRBV20-1, the J call TRBJ2-1, with TRBD1 matching 8 bases. Germline V CDR1 and CDR2: DFQATT, SNEGSKA (reference sequence). The V and J ends lost 1 base and 4 bases, in that order; junction bases with no gene match: 9. CDR3 length equals 16 residues. The CDR3 here is CSARVIGTGDYNEQFF. CDR3 nucleotide sequence: TGCAGTGCTAGAGTCATCGGGACAGGAGATTACAATGAGCAGTTCTTC.

Only a few counts were recorded for this clonotype. J is TRBJ1-1 and V is TRBV6-5, with D unresolved. The germline CDR1 and CDR2 sequences are MNHEY and SVGAGI. Trimming pared 2 bases from V and 1 base from J, leaving 8 bases between. The CDR3 covers 14 residues. The CDR3 DNA follows: TGTGCCAGCAGTTACGGTTATCGGAACACTGAAGCTTTCTTT. Translating gives CASSYGYRNTEAFF.

The table lists this clonotype with many counts. CDR3 bases: TGTGCCAGCTCACCACAGGAAACCCTCCTCACTGAAGCTTTCTTT. Its translation is CASSPQETLLTEAFF. V usage is TRBV18 and J usage is TRBJ1-1; D gene uncertain. The CDR3 has 15 residues. CDR1 and CDR2 from the germline V gene are KGHSH and LQKENI. The V end lost 1 base, the J end lost 4 bases, and 13 bases lay between the germline ends.

The chain carries TRBV12-3 or TRBV12-4 and TRBJ2-7, with unresolved D. CDR3 length: 13 residues. V was pared by 2 bases and J by 2 bases, with 7 bases between. As DNA, the CDR3 is TGTGCCAGCAGTTTAAAGGGTGCCTACGAGCAGTACTTC. The encoded protein is CASSLKGAYEQYF.

This clonotype came up many times. The rearrangement links TRBV3-1 to TRBJ2-5; no firm D call. The ends were cut back, 0 bases at V and 1 base at J, with 9 bases in the middle. The CDR3 loop spans 15 amino acids. CDR1 and CDR2 (germline): LGHDT, YNNKEL (reference sequence). The CDR3 nucleotides are TGTGCCAGCAGCCAAGATCCGTCATCCCAAGAGACCCAGTACTTC. The encoded protein is CASSQDPSSQETQYF.

This clonotype was seen a few times. Here the CDR3 reads CASSIRGASTDTQYF. The CDR3, as DNA: TGTGCCAGTAGTATTCGGGGTGCTAGCACAGATACGCAGTATTTT. The genes are TRBV19 and TRBJ2-3; TRBD2 might be the D (5 bases). This CDR3 is 15 amino acids long. V dropped 3 bases and J dropped 0 bases, with 10 bases sitting between them. Germline V gene sequence: CDR1 LNHDA, CDR2 SQIVND (reference sequence).

The chain carries TRBV10-3 and TRBJ1-2, with D hard to call. V was cut by 2 bases and J by 6 bases, with 19 bases left in between. Germline V gives CDR1 ENHRY, CDR2 SYGVKD. The CDR3 is 16 residues long. The DNA for the CDR3 is TGTGCCATCAGTGAGGGTCAGGATGTTAGTATTCATGGCTACACCTTC. Translation: CAISEGQDVSIHGYTF.

This clonotype appeared a few times. This chain links TRBV7-2 with TRBJ2-2; D is possibly TRBD1 (6 bases). There are 13 residues in the CDR3. The V and J ends lost 5 bases and 7 bases respectively, with 11 bases between them. Germline CDR1 reads SGHTA; CDR2 reads FQGNSA. The CDR3 bases are TGTGCCAGCAGCGCCACAGGGCACGGGGAGCTGTTTTTT. Its protein product is CASSATGHGELFF.

There are a few counts of this clonotype. This chain links TRBV5-4 with TRBJ2-2; TRBD2 is a possible D gene (5 bases). The V gene's germline CDR1 is SGHNT and CDR2 YYREEE (reference sequence). With 5 bases removed from V and 0 bases from J, the gap between germline ends came to 11 bases. The CDR3 runs 15 residues. The CDR3, as DNA: TGTGCCAGCAGTCAGGACTTCGCGAACACCGGGGAGCTGTTTTTT. Translation gives CASSQDFANTGELFF.

This chain connects TRBV4-3 to TRBJ1-1, with D unresolved. Germline V lookup: CDR1 LGHNA, CDR2 YSLEER. V was pared by 0 bases and J by 6 bases, with 11 bases between. The CDR3 has 14 amino acids. Written as DNA, the CDR3 is TGCGCCAGCAGCCAAGAATCATGGGGTTCTGAAGCTTTCTTT. Translation: CASSQESWGSEAFF.

The genes are TRBV11-2 and TRBJ2-3, with TRBD2 identical over 8 bases. V shed 5 bases and J 6 bases; nucleotides not matched to a gene: 13. CDR1 and CDR2 (germline): SGHAT, FQNNGV. The CDR3 totals 16 residues. This CDR3 reads CASSQPLAGVLDTQYF. CDR3 DNA sequence: TGTGCCAGCAGCCAACCTCTAGCGGGTGTGCTGGATACGCAGTATTTT.

The CDR3 sequence is CASGWDFRSSYEQYV. The DNA of the CDR3 is TGTGCTAGTGGCTGGGACTTTCGGAGCTCCTACGAGCAGTACGTC. The chain links TRBV12-5 to TRBJ2-7; possible D gene TRBD2, 6 bases. CDR1 is LGHNT and CDR2 is FRNRAP in the germline V gene. V lost 6 bases and J lost 0, with 15 bases in between. The CDR3 loop spans 15 amino acids.

V is TRBV5-1 and J is TRBJ2-1; D call uncertain. CDR1 is SGHRS and CDR2 is YFSETQ in the germline V gene. The CDR3 spans 13 residues. V was cut by 4 bases and J by 5 bases, with 10 bases left in between. CDR3: CASSPSPHNEQFF. Here the CDR3 DNA reads TGCGCCAGCAGCCCCTCCCCCCACAATGAGCAGTTCTTC.

This clonotype was detected only a few times. One junction end does not reproduce the germline sequence, and a read error may be involved. The genes are TRBV28 and TRBJ2-7; D perhaps matches TRBD1 (6 bases). The CDR3 totals 13 residues. Germline lookup yields CDR1 MDHEN and CDR2 SYDVKM. The CDR3 protein is CASSLSFGGSNSF. The CDR3 region has the DNA TGTGCCAGCAGTTTAAGCTTTGGGGGCTCGAACAGTTTC.

The chain recombines TRBV23-1 with TRBJ1-5; a possible D gene is TRBD1 (5 bases). TRBV23-1 is designated an ORF whose function remains uncertain. Trimming pared 0 bases from V and 5 bases from J, leaving 11 bases between. This CDR3 is built from 15 residues. CDR3 loop: CASSQSAGEDQPQHF. For the CDR3, the DNA is TGCGCCAGCAGTCAATCGGCGGGGGAGGATCAGCCCCAGCATTTT.

This sequence joins TRBV6-5 and TRBJ2-5; 9 bases are a match to TRBD1. J gave up 1 base and V 0 bases, and 9 bases lay outside the gene matches. The CDR3 length is 18 residues. CDR1 and CDR2 from the germline V gene are MNHEY and SVGAGI. The chain's CDR3 is CASSYSGGTGSGQETQYF. The DNA of the CDR3 is TGTGCCAGCAGTTACTCGGGCGGGACAGGGTCAGGCCAAGAGACCCAGTACTTC.

This clonotype was found a few times. This chain joins TRBV7-2 and TRBJ2-7, with TRBD1 matching over 7 bases. V dropped 5 bases and J dropped 2; count of bases not matched to a gene: 6. The CDR3 runs to 14 residues. Germline V CDR1 and CDR2: SGHTA, FQGNSA. The CDR3 is CASSPMTGPYEQYV. The DNA for the CDR3 is TGTGCCAGCAGCCCGATGACAGGGCCCTACGAGCAGTACGTC.

V is TRBV29-1 and J is TRBJ2-5, with 10 positions matching TRBD2. Trimming at V came to 4 bases and at J to 1 base, leaving 3 bases not matched to a gene. Germline loops: CDR1 SQVTM, CDR2 ANQGSEA. This CDR3 comprises 14 residues. The CDR3 loop reads CSVVPSGSQETQYF. The CDR3 region has the DNA TGCAGCGTTGTGCCTAGCGGGAGCCAAGAGACCCAGTACTTC.

This clonotype was picked up a small number of times. CDR3 amino acids: CSVEGGRSGANVLTF. The CDR3 DNA follows: TGCAGCGTTGAAGGGGGCCGCTCTGGGGCCAACGTCCTGACTTTC. This chain connects TRBV29-1 to TRBJ2-6, with a weak D call TRBD1 (5 bases). CDR1 and CDR2 (germline): SQVTM, ANQGSEA. The V and J ends lost 1 base and 0 bases respectively, with 7 bases between them. The CDR3 has 15 residues.

The gene calls are TRBV5-1 and TRBJ2-2, with D possibly TRBD1 on 6 matching bases. V lost 4 bases and J 6 bases, leaving 13 bases between the germline ends. From germline, CDR1 is SGHRS and CDR2 YFSETQ. The CDR3 sequence is 14 residues long. The CDR3 nucleotides read TGCGCCAGCAGCCCAGGACAGTCCTCCGGGGAGCTGTTTTTT. Its protein is CASSPGQSSGELFF.

This clonotype was seen only a few times. V usage is TRBV15 and J usage is TRBJ2-3; a weak D match, TRBD2 (5 bases). Deletions cut 8 bases from V and 1 base from J, with 16 bases between. Germline V gene sequence: CDR1 LNHNV, CDR2 YYDKDF (reference sequence). This CDR3 is built from 15 residues. CDR3 in amino acids: CATSRGSHRTDTQYF. As DNA, the CDR3 is TGTGCCACCTCAAGAGGGTCCCATCGCACAGATACGCAGTATTTT.

This chain joins TRBV20-1 and TRBJ2-5; a possible D gene is TRBD2 (5 bases). This CDR3 region has 15 residues. Trimming removed 0 bases from V and 4 bases from J, with 15 bases in between. Germline CDR1 reads DFQATT; CDR2 reads SNEGSKA (reference sequence). This CDR3 is CSARDPNGGTETQYF. In DNA, the CDR3 is TGCAGTGCTAGAGACCCAAACGGAGGCACAGAGACCCAGTACTTC.

This clonotype was counted only a few times. This sequence joins TRBV7-2 and TRBJ2-2; D is possibly TRBD1 or TRBD2 (6 bases each). Trimming cost V 1 base and J 7 bases, with 13 bases left between them. The CDR3 loop spans 15 amino acids. CDR1 is SGHTA, CDR2 FQGNSA, per germline. The CDR3 reads CASSLEPGAGGELFF. CDR3 sequence (DNA): TGTGCCAGCAGCTTAGAGCCGGGGGCGGGCGGGGAGCTGTTTTTT.

This clonotype was counted ten times or more. The gene calls are TRBV12-3 or TRBV12-4 and TRBJ2-3; no clear D gene. With 3 bases removed from V and 0 bases from J, the gap between germline ends came to 13 bases. The CDR3 extends over 16 amino acids. The CDR3 protein is CASSLGISGSTDTQYF. CDR3 bases: TGTGCCAGCAGTTTGGGGATTTCGGGTAGCACAGATACGCAGTATTTT.

This clonotype has only a few counts. This chain joins TRBV18 and TRBJ2-5; D gene uncertain. Germline assignment: CDR1 KGHSH and CDR2 LQKENI. CDR3 length: 14 amino acids. V shed 0 bases and J shed 2 bases, with 7 bases lying between them. Here the CDR3 DNA reads TGTGCCAGCTCACCACCCTTCGGGCAAGAGACCCAGTACTTC. Protein product: CASSPPFGQETQYF.

The chain joins TRBV7-2 to TRBJ1-3, with D unresolved. The CDR3 has 13 residues. The germline V and J ends were trimmed by 6 bases and 0 bases, with 6 bases remaining between them. Germline V gene sequence: CDR1 SGHTA, CDR2 FQGNSA. The CDR3 protein is CASSSTSGNTIYF. CDR3 DNA: TGTGCCAGCAGTTCTACCTCTGGAAACACCATATATTTT.

This clonotype has a handful of counts. This chain links TRBV18 with TRBJ1-3, with 12 bases matching TRBD1. Per the germline V gene, CDR1 is KGHSH and CDR2 is LQKENI. The CDR3 has 16 amino acids. The ends lost 3 bases at V and 3 bases at J; junction bases unmatched: 3. The CDR3 sequence is CASSPGQGAYGNTIYF. CDR3 bases: TGTGCCAGCTCACCGGGACAGGGGGCCTATGGAAACACCATATATTTT.